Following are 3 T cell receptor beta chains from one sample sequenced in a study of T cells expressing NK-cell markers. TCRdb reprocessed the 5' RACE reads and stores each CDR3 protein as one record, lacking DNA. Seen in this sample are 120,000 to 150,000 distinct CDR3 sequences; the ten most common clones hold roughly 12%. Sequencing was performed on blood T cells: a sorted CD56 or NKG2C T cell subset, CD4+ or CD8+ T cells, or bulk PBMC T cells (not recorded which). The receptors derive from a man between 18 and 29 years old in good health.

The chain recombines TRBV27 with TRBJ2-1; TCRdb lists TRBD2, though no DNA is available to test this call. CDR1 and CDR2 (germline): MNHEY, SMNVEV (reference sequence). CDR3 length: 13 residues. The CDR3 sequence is CASRFTSLFEQFF.

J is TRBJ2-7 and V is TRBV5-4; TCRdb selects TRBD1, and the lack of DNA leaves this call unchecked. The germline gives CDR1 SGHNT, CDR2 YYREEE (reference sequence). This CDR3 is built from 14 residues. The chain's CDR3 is CASSLTGEGYEQYF.

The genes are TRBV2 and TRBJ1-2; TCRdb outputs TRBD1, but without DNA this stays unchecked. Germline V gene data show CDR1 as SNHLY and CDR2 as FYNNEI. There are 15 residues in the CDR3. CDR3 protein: CASSEGTDTNYGYTF. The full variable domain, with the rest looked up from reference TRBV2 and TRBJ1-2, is EPEVTQTPSHQVTQMGQEVILRCVPISNHLYFYWYRQILGQKVEFLVSFYNNEISEKSEIFDDQFSVERPDGSNFTLKIRSTKLEDSAMYFCASSEGTDTNYGYTFGSGTRLTVV.